Sequencing of this TCR beta chain was carried out in a study of cytomegalovirus exposure and HLA in healthy donors. Study findings and constraints: Presence/absence results assume similar sequencing depth per donor, which may not hold. Later genetic work tied a missense DCLRE1C variant to beta-chain V and J trimming. Later work found that TCR association rates differed between HLA loci; DRB1 had the most and HLA-C the fewest. Usually a TCR sequence was rare, but some public TCRs were found in many donors.

Notes on this clone: Its target is unknown.

PCR was performed using 60 Vbeta and 13 Jbeta primers. Data came from immunoSEQ multiplex PCR; TCRdb stores just in-frame clones and leaves some out. The sample contains 150,000 to 200,000 clones, approximately 70% of which appear only once. This receptor was taken from a man aged 40-49 years in good health and CMV-seropositive. The specimen sequenced was PBMCs.

The CDR3 reads CASSPDPGYRYNEQFF. As DNA, the CDR3 is TGTGCCAGCAGCCCCGACCCCGGGTACCGCTACAATGAGCAGTTCTTC. The gene calls are TRBV5-4 and TRBJ2-1; D gene ambiguous. The CDR3 covers 16 residues. V lost 4 bases and J lost 3, with 17 bases in between. Per the germline V gene, CDR1 is SGHNT and CDR2 is YYREEE (reference sequence).